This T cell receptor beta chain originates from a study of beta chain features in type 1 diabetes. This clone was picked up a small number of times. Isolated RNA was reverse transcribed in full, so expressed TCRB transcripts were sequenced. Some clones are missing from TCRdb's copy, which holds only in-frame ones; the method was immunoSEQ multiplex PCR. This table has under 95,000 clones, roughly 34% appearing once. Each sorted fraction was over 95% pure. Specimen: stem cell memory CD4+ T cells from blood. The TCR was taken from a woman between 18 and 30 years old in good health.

CDR3 amino acids: CASSLAGDEAFF. In DNA, the CDR3 is TGCGCCAGCAGCTTGGCAGGGGATGAAGCTTTCTTT. The rearrangement links TRBV5-1 to TRBJ1-1; tentatively, D is TRBD1 (6 bases). CDR3 length: 12 residues. Germline CDR1 reads SGHRS; CDR2 reads YFSETQ. V lost 0 bases, J lost 7 bases, and 7 bases lay in between.